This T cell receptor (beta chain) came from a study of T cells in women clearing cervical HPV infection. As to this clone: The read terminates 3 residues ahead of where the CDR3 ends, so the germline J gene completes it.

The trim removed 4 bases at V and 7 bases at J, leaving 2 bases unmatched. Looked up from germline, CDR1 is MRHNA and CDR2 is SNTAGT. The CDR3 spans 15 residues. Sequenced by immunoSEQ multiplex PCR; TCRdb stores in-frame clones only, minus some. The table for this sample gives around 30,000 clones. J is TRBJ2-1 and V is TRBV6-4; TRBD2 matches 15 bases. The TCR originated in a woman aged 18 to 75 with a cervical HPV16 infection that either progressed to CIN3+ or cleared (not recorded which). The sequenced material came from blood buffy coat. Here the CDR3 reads CASSAGLAGGNEQFF. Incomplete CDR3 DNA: TGTGCCAGCAGTGCGGGACTAGCGGGAGGTAATGAG.